A single sample gave rise to the 11 T cell receptor beta chains below, sequenced in a study of neurological immune-mediated disorders. TCRdb re-called the 5' RACE reads with MiXCR, one entry per CDR3 protein. Here the sample spans around 20,000 distinct CDR3 sequences, approximately 6.2% being singletons. What was sequenced was CD8+ T cells from blood. These receptors were collected from a man between 18 and 29 years old in good health.

This clonotype occurred many times. This chain joins TRBV24-1 and TRBJ2-5; D is possibly TRBD1 (6 bases). Germline CDR1 is KGHDR and CDR2 is SFDVKD. This CDR3 region has 15 residues. V was clipped by 4 bases and J by 2 bases, with 13 bases between them. In nucleotides, the CDR3 is TGTGCCACCAGTGACCCCGGGACAAATCAAGAGACCCAGTACTTC. Protein sequence: CATSDPGTNQETQYF.

This clonotype was detected many times. The chain combines TRBV9 with TRBJ2-7; D call uncertain. The V end lost 3 bases, the J end lost 3 bases, and 7 bases lay between the germline ends. The CDR3 extends over 12 amino acids. Germline V gene lookup returns CDR1 SGDLS and CDR2 YYNGEE. This CDR3 is CASSGTNYEQYF. For the CDR3, the DNA is TGTGCCAGCAGCGGAACAAACTACGAGCAGTACTTC. The complete variable domain, with remaining parts taken from reference TRBV9 and TRBJ2-7, reads DSGVTQTPKHLITATGQRVTLRCSPRSGDLSVYWYQQSLDQGLQFLIQYYNGEERAKGNILERFSAQQFPDLHSELNLSSLELGDSALYFCASSGTNYEQYFGPGTRLTVT.

This clonotype has at least ten counts. CDR3 sequence: CARTPPRGETEAFF. Here the CDR3 DNA reads TGTGCCAGAACCCCCCCGAGGGGCGAAACTGAAGCTTTCTTT. The chain has TRBV7-9 and TRBJ1-1; weak D call: TRBD1 (5 bases). In germline, CDR1 is SEHNR, CDR2 FQNEAQ (reference sequence). CDR3 length equals 14 residues. V dropped 9 bases and J dropped 5 bases, with 19 bases sitting between them.

In its sample, this clonotype was seen many times. V is TRBV3-1 and J is TRBJ1-1, with D perhaps TRBD1 (6 bases). CDR1 and CDR2 (germline): LGHDT, YNNKEL (reference sequence). Trimming left V 5 bases short and J 5 bases short, with 15 bases between. CDR3 length equals 14 residues. CDR3 loop: CASSSGAVMTEAFF. CDR3 nucleotide sequence: TGTGCCAGCAGCTCAGGGGCTGTAATGACTGAAGCTTTCTTT.

This clonotype was seen ten or more times. This chain uses TRBV4-1 with TRBJ1-1, with TRBD1 matching over 9 bases. This CDR3 is 16 amino acids long. Germline CDR1 reads MGHRA; CDR2 reads YSYEKL. The V gene end was trimmed by 1 base and the J gene end by 0 bases; junction bases not matched to a gene: 3. In DNA, the CDR3 is TGCGCCAGCAGCCAAGGGACAGGGGTAATGAACACTGAAGCTTTCTTT. Translated: CASSQGTGVMNTEAFF.

This clonotype was seen repeatedly, ten times or more. V and J are TRBV5-5 and TRBJ2-7; D is undetermined. The length of the CDR3 is 11 residues. V shed 6 bases and J shed 2 bases, with 6 bases lying between them. The V gene's germline CDR1 is SGHKS and CDR2 YYEKEE (reference sequence). CDR3 DNA sequence: TGTGCCAGCACCCGTACCTACGAGCAGTACTTC. Encoded protein: CASTRTYEQYF.

This clonotype was seen ten or more times. The V and J genes are TRBV27 and TRBJ1-1; 9 positions agree with TRBD1. This CDR3 is built from 14 residues. The germline V gene encodes CDR1 MNHEY and CDR2 SMNVEV (reference sequence). V gave up 0 bases and J gave up 8 bases; unmatched junction bases: 4. CDR3 nucleotide sequence: TGTGCCAGCAGTTTATCGGGACAGGGTTTAGAAGCTTTCTTT. Translating it yields CASSLSGQGLEAFF.

There are many counts of this clonotype. The CDR3 sequence: CASSSRQVEPDTQYF. CDR3 bases: TGTGCCAGCAGCTCGCGACAGGTTGAACCAGATACGCAGTATTTT. The rearrangement links TRBV5-5 to TRBJ2-3; a possible D gene is TRBD1 (6 bases). Trimming took 3 bases from V and 4 from J, leaving 15 bases between them. The germline V gene encodes CDR1 SGHKS and CDR2 YYEKEE (reference sequence). The CDR3 is made up of 15 amino acids.

About this clonotype itself: One end of the junction does not line up with germline, which may come from a read error. The rearrangement uses TRBV6-4 and TRBJ2-2, with TRBD1 as a possible D gene (5 bases). This CDR3 has 13 residues. Germline V CDR1 and CDR2: MRHNA, SNTAGT. CDR3: CASSGASSGELFF. The CDR3 region has the DNA TGTGCCAGTAGTGGGGCCTCCAGCGGGGAGCTGTTTTTT.

Many counts were recorded for this clonotype. The rearrangement links TRBV28 to TRBJ1-1; D gene unclear. Germline CDR1 and CDR2: MDHEN and SYDVKM. Trimming took 3 bases from V and 1 from J, leaving 9 bases between them. The length of the CDR3 is 14 residues. This CDR3 is CASSFGRGNTEAFF. In nucleotides, the CDR3 is TGTGCCAGCAGTTTCGGGCGAGGGAACACTGAAGCTTTCTTT.

This clonotype was counted many times. This chain uses TRBV7-9 with TRBJ2-7; D might be TRBD1 (5 bases). Trimming left V 6 bases short and J 1 base short, with 19 bases between. The CDR3 contains 16 residues. Germline V gene sequence: CDR1 SEHNR, CDR2 FQNEAQ (reference sequence). CDR3 residues: CASSLIGDLESYEQYF. CDR3 DNA: TGTGCCAGCAGTCTGATAGGGGATTTGGAATCCTACGAGCAGTACTTC.